These T cell receptor beta chains were read from a single sample in a study of post-analysis software for immune sequencing data. MiXCR, applied by TCRdb to the PCR reads, yields one record per CDR3 protein. The sample lists around 150,000 distinct CDR3 sequences, 35% to 40% occurring once. Sequenced here: blood, sampled after autologous hematopoietic stem cell transplantation. Receptor source: a girl aged 10 to 17 with multiple sclerosis. CDR3s include the opening cysteine and the closing phenylalanine or tryptophan. The D gene is left open where the match is weak. Rows may omit the clone size; those that give it use once, few, many or a size class.

- TRBJ2-6 TRBV19 - CASSIDTGGGANVLTF TGTGCCAGTAGTATAGATACCGGAGGTGGGGCCAACGTCCTGACTTTC
TRBD2 TRBJ2-1 TRBV20-1 - CSARAPGLAGGIQFF TGCAGTGCTAGAGCGCCGGGACTAGCGGGAGGGATACAGTTCTTC
TRBD2 TRBJ2-1 TRBV7-3 few CASSLLSGAGGPIEQFF TGTGCCAGCAGCTTATTATCGGGAGCGGGAGGGCCGATTGAGCAGTTCTTC
- TRBJ2-7 TRBV20-1 - CSASQGRDEQYF TGCAGTGCTAGTCAGGGACGGGACGAGCAGTACTTC
TRBD2 TRBJ2-1 TRBV14 - CASSQDLIASGRSLGGNEQFF TGTGCCAGCAGCCAAGATCTAATCGCTAGCGGGAGGAGTTTGGGAGGCAATGAGCAGTTCTTC
- TRBJ1-6 TRBV6-2/TRBV6-3 few CASSQRPTRTNSPLHF TGTGCCAGCAGTCAGCGCCCGACACGGACTAATTCACCCCTCCACTTT
- TRBJ2-7 TRBV29-1 many CSVEDNYEQYF TGCAGCGTTGAAGACAACTACGAGCAGTACTTC
- TRBJ1-5 TRBV6-4 - CASSEGSDQPQHF TGTGCCAGCAGTGAGGGGAGCGATCAGCCCCAGCATTTT
- TRBJ2-7 TRBV20-1 few CSARVAGFHEQYF TGCAGTGCTAGGGTGGCAGGGTTTCACGAGCAGTACTTC
TRBD1 TRBJ1-4 TRBV28 few CASSPAVVGDRLFF TGTGCCAGCAGCCCGGCGGTGGTCGGGGACAGACTGTTTTTT
- TRBJ2-5 TRBV4-2 - CASSQDGANELGETQYF TGTGCCAGCAGCCAAGATGGGGCCAATGAACTAGGGGAGACCCAGTACTTC
TRBD2 TRBJ2-3 TRBV20-1 - CSAATRSGRAQGYTQYF TGCAGTGCTGCCACGAGGAGCGGGAGGGCCCAAGGGTATACGCAGTATTTT
- TRBJ1-1 TRBV30 few CAWSRGRMNTEAFF TGTGCCTGGAGTAGGGGACGGATGAACACTGAAGCTTTCTTT
TRBD2 TRBJ2-1 TRBV2 - CASRPGLAGGVNGQFF TGTGCCAGCAGACCGGGACTAGCGGGAGGAGTCAATGGGCAGTTCTTC
TRBD2 TRBJ2-7 TRBV5-7 - CASSLPREKGLAVEQYF TGTGCCAGCAGCTTGCCGAGGGAGAAGGGACTAGCGGTCGAGCAGTACTTC
- TRBJ1-4 TRBV28 - CASSSFAGNHEKLFF TGTGCCAGCAGTTCTTTTGCGGGCAATCATGAAAAACTGTTTTTT
- TRBJ2-1 TRBV7-2 - CASSLAGGKEQFF TGTGCCAGCAGCTTAGCCGGCGGGAAAGAGCAGTTCTTC
TRBD1 TRBJ2-1 TRBV28 - CASSLGQGARDEQFF TGTGCCAGCAGTTTGGGTCAGGGGGCGAGGGATGAGCAGTTCTTC
- TRBJ2-1 TRBV20-1 few CSARARGGFYNEQFF TGCAGTGCTAGAGCCCGCGGCGGGTTTTACAATGAGCAGTTCTTC
TRBD1 TRBJ2-7 TRBV12-3/TRBV12-4 once CAGSSQGAQQYF TGTGCCGGCAGTTCACAGGGGGCTCAGCAGTACTTC
TRBD2 TRBJ2-1 TRBV7-9 once CASSQRGLAYNEQFF TGTGCCAGCAGCCAACGGGGACTAGCCTACAATGAGCAGTTCTTC
- TRBJ2-5 TRBV20-1 few CSASSQETQYF TGCAGTGCCTCTAGCCAGGAGACCCAGTACTTC
- TRBJ2-3 TRBV7-9 - CASSLVASTDTQYF TGTGCCAGCAGCTTAGTTGCCTCCACAGATACGCAGTATTTT
TRBD2 TRBJ2-5 TRBV7-6 many CASRRREGEETQYF TGTGCCAGCAGACGGCGGGAGGGGGAAGAGACCCAGTACTTC
- TRBJ1-2 TRBV7-6 - CASSWGVRGWNYGYTF TGTGCCAGCAGCTGGGGGGTGCGGGGCTGGAACTATGGCTACACCTTC
TRBD1 TRBJ1-4 TRBV20-1 - CSARDPRTGGEKLFF TGCAGTGCTAGAGATCCCCGGACAGGTGGCGAAAAACTGTTTTTT
TRBD1 TRBJ2-7 TRBV24-1 - CATATGTGDEQYF TGTGCCACCGCGACCGGGACAGGGGACGAGCAGTACTTC
TRBD2 TRBJ2-1 TRBV10-1 - CASSEVASGGGAYNEQFF TGCGCCAGCAGTGAGGTTGCTAGCGGCGGGGGAGCCTACAATGAGCAGTTCTTC
- TRBJ1-1 TRBV28 - CASSDRVTGTEAFF TGTGCCAGCAGTGATCGGGTTACGGGCACTGAAGCTTTCTTT
- TRBJ2-7 TRBV2 - CASLREGFSYEQYF TGTGCCAGCCTGAGAGAGGGGTTTTCCTACGAGCAGTACTTC
TRBD2 TRBJ2-7 TRBV7-2 few CASSLRSSGSSSYEQYF TGTGCCAGCAGCTTACGGTCTAGCGGATCGAGCTCCTACGAGCAGTACTTC
TRBD2 TRBJ2-1 TRBV5-1 - CASSLVTSGSSCNEQFF TGCGCCAGCAGCTTGGTAACTAGCGGGAGTTCGTGCAATGAGCAGTTCTTC
- TRBJ2-5 TRBV14 - CASSPLTRNVDEQYF TGTGCCAGCAGCCCCTTGACTAGGAATGTGGATGAGCAGTACTTC
- TRBJ2-5 TRBV25-1 few CASRDFSGTQYF TGTGCCAGCAGGGATTTTTCAGGCACCCAGTACTTC
- TRBJ2-2 TRBV2 once CASSEAGLPGELFF TGTGCCAGCAGCGAAGCTGGGCTACCCGGGGAGCTGTTTTTT
- TRBJ2-7 TRBV5-1 - CASSLGAGTPPRIKQYF TGCGCCAGCAGCTTGGGAGCCGGGACGCCCCCACGCATCAAGCAGTACTTC
- TRBJ1-4 TRBV18 - CASSQGNEKPFF TGTGCCAGCTCACAGGGGAATGAAAAACCGTTTTTT
TRBD2 TRBJ2-1 TRBV20-1 few CSAPGLADNEQFF TGCAGTGCCCCGGGACTAGCGGACAATGAGCAGTTCTTC
- TRBJ1-5 TRBV20-1 - CSASLVGGPSNQPQHF TGCAGTGCTAGTCTGGTTGGGGGGCCTAGCAATCAGCCCCAGCATTTT
- TRBJ2-5 TRBV5-4 - CASSWRPEQETQYF TGTGCCAGCAGCTGGAGACCTGAACAAGAGACCCAGTACTTC